The 4 T cell receptor beta chains in this list originate from one sample, sequenced in a study of T-cell memory formation after mild COVID-19. TCRdb processed the 5' RACE reads anew with MiXCR; each CDR3 protein has one entry. The sample yields more than 250,000 distinct CDR3 sequences, roughly 18% seen once. The material sequenced was PBMCs or a T cell subset sorted from them (not recorded which). These receptors came from a man younger than 35 who had mild COVID-19 (a few samples of this study predate the infection). Cell type and time point are not known.

This clonotype occurred a few times. V gene TRBV11-2 combines with J gene TRBJ2-5, with 11 bases aligning to TRBD2. This CDR3 is built from 16 residues. V was clipped by 5 bases and J by 2 bases; unmatched bases: 7. Germline CDR1 SGHAT, CDR2 FQNNGV. The CDR3 loop reads CASSGMTSGVQETQYF. CDR3 sequence (DNA): TGTGCCAGCAGCGGGATGACTAGCGGGGTACAAGAGACCCAGTACTTC. Full variable domain (rest looked up from reference TRBV11-2 and TRBJ2-5): EAGVAQSPRYKIIEKRQSVAFWCNPISGHATLYWYQQILGQGPKLLIQFQNNGVVDDSQLPKDRFSAERLKGVDSTLKIQPAKLEDSAVYLCASSGMTSGVQETQYFGPGTRLLVL.

The chain recombines TRBV18 with TRBJ2-7; tentative D call: TRBD1 (5 bases). The V end lost 3 bases, the J end lost 1 base, and 16 bases lay between the germline ends. Germline V CDR1 and CDR2: KGHSH, LQKENI. The CDR3 consists of 16 residues. In nucleotides, the CDR3 is TGTGCCAGCTCACCCGAGCAGGGTCACTGGTCCTACGAGCAGTACTTC. Translating it yields CASSPEQGHWSYEQYF.

This chain connects TRBV7-2 to TRBJ2-7; D may be TRBD1 (5 bases). Germline CDR1 SGHTA, CDR2 FQGNSA. CDR3 size: 13 residues. Trimming stripped 1 base from V and 2 bases from J, with 6 bases between. In DNA form, the CDR3 reads TGTGCCAGCAGCTTAGGGGGCCCCTACGAGCAGTACGTC. It encodes CASSLGGPYEQYV.

The gene calls are TRBV29-1 and TRBJ1-1; D gene uncertain. The CDR3 runs 14 residues. Germline loops: CDR1 SQVTM, CDR2 ANQGSEA. V lost 7 bases and J 4 bases, leaving 19 bases between the germline ends. The CDR3 loop is CSALRFGEATEAFF. Here the CDR3 DNA reads TGCAGCGCACTAAGGTTCGGGGAGGCCACTGAAGCTTTCTTT. The whole variable domain, remainder taken from reference TRBV29-1 and TRBJ1-1, is SAVISQKPSRDICQRGTSLTIQCQVDSQVTMMFWYRQQPGQSLTLIATANQGSEATYESGFVIDKFPISRPNLTFSTLTVSNMSPEDSSIYLCSALRFGEATEAFFGQGTRLTVV.